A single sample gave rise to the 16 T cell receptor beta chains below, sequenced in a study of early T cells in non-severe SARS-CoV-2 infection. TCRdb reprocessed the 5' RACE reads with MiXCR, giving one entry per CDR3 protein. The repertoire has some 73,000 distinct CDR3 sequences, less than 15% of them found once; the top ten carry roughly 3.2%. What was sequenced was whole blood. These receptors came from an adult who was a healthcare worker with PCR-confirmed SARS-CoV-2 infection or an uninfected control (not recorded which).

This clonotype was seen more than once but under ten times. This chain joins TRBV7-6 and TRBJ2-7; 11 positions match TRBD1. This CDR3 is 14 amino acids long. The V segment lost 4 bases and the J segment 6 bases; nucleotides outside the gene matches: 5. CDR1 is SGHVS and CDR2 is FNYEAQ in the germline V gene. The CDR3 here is CASSSTGTGGEQYF. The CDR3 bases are TGTGCCAGCAGCTCCACCGGGACAGGGGGCGAGCAGTACTTC.

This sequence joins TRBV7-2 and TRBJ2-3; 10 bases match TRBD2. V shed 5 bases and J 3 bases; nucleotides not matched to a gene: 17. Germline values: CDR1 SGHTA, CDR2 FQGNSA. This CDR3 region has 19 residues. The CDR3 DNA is TGTGCCAGCAGCACCATAGTGTCTAGCGGGAGTTGGGGGACAGATACGCAGTATTTT. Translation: CASSTIVSSGSWGTDTQYF. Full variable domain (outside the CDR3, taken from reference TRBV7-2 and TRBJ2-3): GAGVSQSPSNKVTEKGKDVELRCDPISGHTALYWYRQSLGQGLEFLIYFQGNSAPDKSGLPSDRFSAERTGGSVSTLTIQRTQQEDSAVYLCASSTIVSSGSWGTDTQYFGPGTRLTVL.

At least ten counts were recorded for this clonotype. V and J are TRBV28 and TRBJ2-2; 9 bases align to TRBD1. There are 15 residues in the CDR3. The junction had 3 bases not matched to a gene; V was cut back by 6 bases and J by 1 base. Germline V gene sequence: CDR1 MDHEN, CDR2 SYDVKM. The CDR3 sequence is CASRHRGRNTGELFF. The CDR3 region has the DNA TGTGCCAGCAGGCACAGGGGGCGGAACACCGGGGAGCTGTTTTTT.

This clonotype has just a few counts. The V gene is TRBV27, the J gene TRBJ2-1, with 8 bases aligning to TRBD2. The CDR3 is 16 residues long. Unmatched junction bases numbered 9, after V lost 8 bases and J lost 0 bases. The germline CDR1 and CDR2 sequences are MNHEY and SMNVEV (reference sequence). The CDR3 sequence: CASGEAGAHSYNEQFF. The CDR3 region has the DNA TGTGCCAGCGGAGAAGCGGGAGCCCACTCCTACAATGAGCAGTTCTTC.

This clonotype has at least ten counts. The DNA for the CDR3 is TGCAGCGTTGACCGGGACGGTAATGAAAAACTGTTTTTT. Protein: CSVDRDGNEKLFF. The chain carries TRBV29-1 and TRBJ1-4, with D perhaps matching TRBD1 (5 bases). The germline gives CDR1 SQVTM, CDR2 ANQGSEA. V was pared by 3 bases and J by 4 bases, with 9 bases between. This CDR3 is built from 13 residues.

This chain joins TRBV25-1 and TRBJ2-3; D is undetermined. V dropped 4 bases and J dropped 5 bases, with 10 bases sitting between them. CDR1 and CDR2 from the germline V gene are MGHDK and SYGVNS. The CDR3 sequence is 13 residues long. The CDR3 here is CASSVVGLDTQYF. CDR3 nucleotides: TGTGCCAGCAGTGTCGTGGGTTTAGATACGCAGTATTTT.

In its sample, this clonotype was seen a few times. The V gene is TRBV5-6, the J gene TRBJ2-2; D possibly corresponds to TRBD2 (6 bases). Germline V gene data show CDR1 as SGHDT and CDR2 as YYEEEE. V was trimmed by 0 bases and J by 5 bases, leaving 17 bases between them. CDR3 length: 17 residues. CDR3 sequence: CASSLVGTPLRTGELFF. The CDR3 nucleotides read TGTGCCAGCAGCTTGGTGGGGACTCCCCTGAGGACCGGGGAGCTGTTTTTT.

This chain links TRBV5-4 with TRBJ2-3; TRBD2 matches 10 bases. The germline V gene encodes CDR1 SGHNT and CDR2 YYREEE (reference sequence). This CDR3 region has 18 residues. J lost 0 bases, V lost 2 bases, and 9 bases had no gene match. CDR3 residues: CASSLLSLAGGSTDTQYF. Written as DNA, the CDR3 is TGTGCCAGCAGCTTATTATCATTAGCGGGAGGTAGCACAGATACGCAGTATTTT.

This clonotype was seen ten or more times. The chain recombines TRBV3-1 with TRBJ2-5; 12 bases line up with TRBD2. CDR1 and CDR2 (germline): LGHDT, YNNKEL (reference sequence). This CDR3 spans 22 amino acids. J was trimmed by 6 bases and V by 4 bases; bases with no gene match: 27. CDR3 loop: CASSPLRGQARGTSGRLKTQYF. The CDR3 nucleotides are TGTGCCAGCAGCCCCCTCAGGGGACAGGCACGGGGAACTAGCGGGAGGCTAAAGACCCAGTACTTC.

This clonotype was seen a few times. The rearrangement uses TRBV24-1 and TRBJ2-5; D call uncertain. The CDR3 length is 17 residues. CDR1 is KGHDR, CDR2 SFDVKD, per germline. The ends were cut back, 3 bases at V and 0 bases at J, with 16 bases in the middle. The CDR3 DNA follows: TGTGCCACCAGTGATATCCCCGTGACCCCGTACCAAGAGACCCAGTACTTC. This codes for CATSDIPVTPYQETQYF.

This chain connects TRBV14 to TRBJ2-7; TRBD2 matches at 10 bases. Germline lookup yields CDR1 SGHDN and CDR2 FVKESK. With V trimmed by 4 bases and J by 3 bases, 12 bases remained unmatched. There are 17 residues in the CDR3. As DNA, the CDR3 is TGTGCCAGCAGCCGACTTGGGGCTAGCGGGAGACTCTACGAGCAGTACTTC. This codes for CASSRLGASGRLYEQYF.

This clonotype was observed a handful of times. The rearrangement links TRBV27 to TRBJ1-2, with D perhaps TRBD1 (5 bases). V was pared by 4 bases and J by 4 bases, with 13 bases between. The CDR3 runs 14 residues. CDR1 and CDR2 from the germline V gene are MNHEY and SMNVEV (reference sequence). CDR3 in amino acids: CASSSGTPFYGYTF. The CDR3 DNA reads TGTGCCAGCAGTTCCGGGACGCCCTTCTATGGCTACACCTTC.

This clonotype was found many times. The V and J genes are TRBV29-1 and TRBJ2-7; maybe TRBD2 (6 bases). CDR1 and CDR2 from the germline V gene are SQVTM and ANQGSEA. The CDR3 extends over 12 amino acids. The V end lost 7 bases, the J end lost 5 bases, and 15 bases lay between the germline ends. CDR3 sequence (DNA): TGCAGCGCGGCGGGGACGGTCCACGAGCAGTACTTC. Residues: CSAAGTVHEQYF.

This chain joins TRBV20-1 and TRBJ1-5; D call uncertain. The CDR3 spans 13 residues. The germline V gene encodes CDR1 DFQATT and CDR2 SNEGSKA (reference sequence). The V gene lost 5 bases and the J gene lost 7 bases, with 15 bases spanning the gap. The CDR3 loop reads CSAPRTGGQPQHF. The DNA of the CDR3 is TGCAGTGCTCCTAGGACCGGTGGGCAGCCCCAGCATTTT.

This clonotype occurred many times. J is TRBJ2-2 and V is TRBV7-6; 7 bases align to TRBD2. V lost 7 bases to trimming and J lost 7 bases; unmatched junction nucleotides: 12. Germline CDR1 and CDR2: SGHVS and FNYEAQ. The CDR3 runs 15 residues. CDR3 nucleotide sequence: TGTGCCAGCACCCCCAGGACTAGAGTTGGCGGGGAGCTGTTTTTT. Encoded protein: CASTPRTRVGGELFF. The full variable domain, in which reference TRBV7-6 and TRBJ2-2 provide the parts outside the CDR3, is GAGVSQSPRYKVTKRGQDVALRCDPISGHVSLYWYRQALGQGPEFLTYFNYEAQQDKSGLPNDRFSAERPEGSISTLTIQRTEQRDSAMYRCASTPRTRVGGELFFGEGSRLTVL.

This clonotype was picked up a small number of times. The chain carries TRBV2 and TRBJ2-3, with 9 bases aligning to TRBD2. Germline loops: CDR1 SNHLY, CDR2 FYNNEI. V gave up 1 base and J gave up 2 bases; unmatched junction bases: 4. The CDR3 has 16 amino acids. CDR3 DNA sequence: TGTGCCAGCAGTGAAGGCGGGGGGGCCCCCACAGATACGCAGTATTTT. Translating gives CASSEGGGAPTDTQYF.